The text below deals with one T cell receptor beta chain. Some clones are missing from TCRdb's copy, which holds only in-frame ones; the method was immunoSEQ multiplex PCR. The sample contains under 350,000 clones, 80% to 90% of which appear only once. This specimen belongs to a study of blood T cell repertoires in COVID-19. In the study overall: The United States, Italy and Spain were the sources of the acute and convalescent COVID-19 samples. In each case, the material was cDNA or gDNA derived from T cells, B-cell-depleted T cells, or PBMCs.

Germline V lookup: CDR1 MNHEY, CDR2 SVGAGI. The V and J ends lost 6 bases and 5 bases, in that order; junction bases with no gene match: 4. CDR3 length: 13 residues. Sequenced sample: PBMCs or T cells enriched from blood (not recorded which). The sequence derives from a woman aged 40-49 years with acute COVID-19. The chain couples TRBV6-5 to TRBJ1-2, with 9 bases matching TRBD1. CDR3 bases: TGTGCCAGCAGCTGGGACAGGGTTTATGGCTACACCTTC. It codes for CASSWDRVYGYTF.